One TCR beta chain is described in this entry. The sample is drawn from a study of cytomegalovirus exposure and HLA in healthy donors. The PCR made use of 60 Vbeta and 13 Jbeta primers. This table comes from immunoSEQ multiplex PCR, and its TCRdb copy is limited to in-frame clones, with some not included. The data show 200,000 or so clones, and the top ten clones hold 0.7% to 0.8%. This TCR derives from a boy between 10 and 17 years old in good health and CMV-seronegative. The sequenced sample consisted of PBMCs.

CDR3 DNA sequence: TGTGCCAGCAACGGACAGGGAACAGATACGCAGTATTTT. Its translation: CASNGQGTDTQYF. The rearrangement links TRBV6-5 to TRBJ2-3, with 8 bases aligning to TRBD1. Germline V gene lookup returns CDR1 MNHEY and CDR2 SVGAGI. CDR3 size: 13 residues. After removal of 7 bases from V and 3 bases from J, the junction contained 3 bases not matched to a gene.